The rows below give T cell receptor beta chains drawn from one sample of a study of blood T cell repertoires in COVID-19. This table comes from immunoSEQ multiplex PCR, and its TCRdb copy is limited to in-frame clones, with some not included. The data show 70,000 to 80,000 clones, approximately 84% seen once. Sequencing was carried out using peripheral blood. The receptors derive from a human donor in a cohort sampled during active COVID-19. Both conserved end residues are part of each CDR3. The order of the fields is V gene, J gene, CDR3 protein.

>TRBV28|TRBJ1-6
CASSLPLGQGYSPLHF
>TRBV6-5|TRBJ1-1
CASSHRGLITEAFF
>TRBV5-1|TRBJ1-2
CASSPGREPYGYTF
>TRBV28|TRBJ2-1
CASSFQRAGGREQFF
>TRBV10-3|TRBJ2-7
CAISEKGDGEQYF
>TRBV7-2|TRBJ2-1
CASSKPGGGAGNEQFF
>TRBV9|TRBJ2-2
CASSVSFTGELFF
>TRBV7-2|TRBJ2-2
CASSLVFRRDTGELFF
>TRBV19|TRBJ1-5
CASNRGQGIRDQPQHF
>TRBV6-5|TRBJ2-7
CASTGRLAGAYEQYF
>TRBV3-1/TRBV3-2|TRBJ1-1
CASSQLNREAFF
>TRBV24-1|TRBJ2-7
CATSGNMGTSGSYEQYF
>TRBV9|TRBJ2-1
CASSVEAGLWNEQFF
>TRBV9|TRBJ1-5
CASSVTGTFNQPQHF
>TRBV5-1|TRBJ1-1
CASSGRGREGTEAFF
>TRBV7-7|TRBJ2-5
CASSSGLAETQYF
>TRBV28|TRBJ2-2
CASSPLGGTGYTGELFF
>TRBV19|TRBJ1-1
CASRETVLTEAFF
>TRBV7-2|TRBJ1-1
CASSSVGRVAEAFF
>TRBV6-5|TRBJ2-1
CASRKSGGSEQFF
>TRBV4-1|TRBJ2-3
CASSHSTGVTTDTQYF
>TRBV5-1|TRBJ2-5
CASSLGGLAGSETQYF
>TRBV28|TRBJ1-3
CASSLRQGQGNTIYF
>TRBV30|TRBJ1-4
CAWSPRGATNEKLFF
>TRBV3-1/TRBV3-2|TRBJ2-1
CASSQERGEYNEQFF
>TRBV5-1|TRBJ2-7
CASSQGQTFDHEQYF
>TRBV7-3|TRBJ1-2
CASSLNAGDGYTF
>TRBV5-4|TRBJ2-5
CASSSRGSGRTKETQYF
>TRBV5-1|TRBJ2-1
CASSRENPINEQFF
>TRBV5-1|TRBJ2-6
CASSPRDRVRTGANVLTF
>TRBV6-6|TRBJ2-3
CASSFRQGRDTQYF
>TRBV7-2|TRBJ1-1
CASSLATGFGEAFF
>TRBV5-4|TRBJ2-7
CASSLKRGGGEQYF
>TRBV10-3|TRBJ2-7
CAISDPSGGAQLRVEQYF
>TRBV3-1/TRBV3-2|TRBJ2-7
CASSQDPSASSYEQYF
>TRBV18|TRBJ2-7
CASSVAGDHEQYF
>TRBV7-6|TRBJ1-3
CASSLVAGTSSGNTIYF
>TRBV5-1|TRBJ1-2
CASSNGESGGYTF
>TRBV19|TRBJ2-3
CASSQQGRTQYF
>TRBV5-4|TRBJ2-6
CASKYRGSGANVLTF
>TRBV19|TRBJ2-1
CASSIGTSGGSTNEQFF
>TRBV2|TRBJ2-7
CASSEARGTYEQYF
>TRBV4-1|TRBJ2-2
CASSQVAGSRGGELFF
>TRBV24-1|TRBJ2-3
CATSDLGTGAEDTQYF
>TRBV10-1|TRBJ2-3
CASSDTGKGGTDTQYF
>TRBV30|TRBJ1-4
CARSGTGKEKLFF
>TRBV5-4|TRBJ1-1
CASSWTDNTEAFF
>TRBV5-1|TRBJ2-7
CASSRGGEGAYEQYF
>TRBV11-1|TRBJ2-2
CASSRQGTNTGELFF
>TRBV5-4|TRBJ2-3
CASSMRGPPDTQYF
>TRBV19|TRBJ2-3
CASSGQGGRTTDTQYF
>TRBV28|TRBJ1-6
CASSLPPDSPLHF
>TRBV5-5|TRBJ1-3
CASSFTSGNTIYF
>TRBV6-6|TRBJ2-2
CASSRSTGQINTGELFF
>TRBV24-1|TRBJ2-2
CATSDPGQGFAGELFF
>TRBV7-3|TRBJ1-5
CASSSILPPVSNQPQHF
>TRBV5-1|TRBJ2-7
CASSLGGTGGFRGYEQYF
>TRBV5-6|TRBJ2-7
CASSLAVGQEQYEQYF
>TRBV9|TRBJ1-6
CASSVGQGRSYNSPLHF